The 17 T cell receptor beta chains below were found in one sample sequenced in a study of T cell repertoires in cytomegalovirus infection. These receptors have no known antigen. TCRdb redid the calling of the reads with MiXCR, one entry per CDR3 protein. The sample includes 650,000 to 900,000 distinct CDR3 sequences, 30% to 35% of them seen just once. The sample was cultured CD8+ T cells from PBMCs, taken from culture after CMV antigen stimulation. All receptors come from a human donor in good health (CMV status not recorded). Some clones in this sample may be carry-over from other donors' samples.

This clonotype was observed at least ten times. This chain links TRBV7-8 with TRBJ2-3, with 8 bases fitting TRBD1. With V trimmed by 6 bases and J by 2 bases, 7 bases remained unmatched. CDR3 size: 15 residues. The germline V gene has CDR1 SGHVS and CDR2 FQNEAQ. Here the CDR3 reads CASRLQGDHTDTQYF. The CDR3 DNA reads TGTGCCAGCAGATTACAGGGGGACCACACAGATACGCAGTATTTT.

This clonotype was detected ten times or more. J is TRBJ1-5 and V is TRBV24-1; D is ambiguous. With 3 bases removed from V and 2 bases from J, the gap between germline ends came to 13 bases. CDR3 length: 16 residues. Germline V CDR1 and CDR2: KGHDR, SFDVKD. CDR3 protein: CATSDGRLLGNQPQHF. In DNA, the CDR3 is TGTGCCACCAGTGATGGGCGGTTGCTGGGCAATCAGCCCCAGCATTTT.

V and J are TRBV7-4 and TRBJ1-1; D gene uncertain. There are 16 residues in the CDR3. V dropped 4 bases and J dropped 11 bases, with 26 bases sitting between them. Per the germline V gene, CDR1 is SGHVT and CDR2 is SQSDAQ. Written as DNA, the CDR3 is TGTGCCAGCAGCTCCCCCCAGTCGGCGGGTGTCCAGGTGGCTTTCTTT. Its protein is CASSSPQSAGVQVAFF.

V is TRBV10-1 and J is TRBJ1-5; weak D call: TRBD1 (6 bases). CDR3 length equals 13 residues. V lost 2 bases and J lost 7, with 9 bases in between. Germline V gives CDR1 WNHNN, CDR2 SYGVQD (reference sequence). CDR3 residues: CASSEDTGQPQHF. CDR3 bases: TGCGCCAGCAGTGAGGACACAGGGCAGCCCCAGCATTTT.

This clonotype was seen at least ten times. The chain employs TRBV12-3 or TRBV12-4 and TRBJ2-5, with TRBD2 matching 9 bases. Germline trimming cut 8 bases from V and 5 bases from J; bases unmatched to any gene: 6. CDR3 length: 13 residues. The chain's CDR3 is CASGGGALETQYF. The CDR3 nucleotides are TGTGCCAGCGGCGGGGGGGCGCTGGAGACCCAGTACTTC.

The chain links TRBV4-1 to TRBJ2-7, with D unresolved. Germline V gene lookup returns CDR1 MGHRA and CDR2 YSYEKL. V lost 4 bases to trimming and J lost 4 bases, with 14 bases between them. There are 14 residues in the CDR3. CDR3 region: CASSPFASGYEQYV. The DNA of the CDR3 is TGCGCCAGCAGCCCCTTCGCGTCTGGGTACGAGCAGTACGTC.

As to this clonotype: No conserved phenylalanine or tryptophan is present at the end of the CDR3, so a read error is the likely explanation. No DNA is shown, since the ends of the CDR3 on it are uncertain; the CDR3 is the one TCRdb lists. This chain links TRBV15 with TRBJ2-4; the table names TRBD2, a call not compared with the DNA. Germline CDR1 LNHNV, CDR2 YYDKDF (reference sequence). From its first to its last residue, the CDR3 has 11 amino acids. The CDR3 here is CATSVGTRIHI.

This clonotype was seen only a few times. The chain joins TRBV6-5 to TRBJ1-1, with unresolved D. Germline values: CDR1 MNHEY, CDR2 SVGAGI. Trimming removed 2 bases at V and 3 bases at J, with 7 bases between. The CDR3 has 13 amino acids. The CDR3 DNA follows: TGTGCCAGCAGTTACGAGATGGACACTGAAGCTTTCTTT. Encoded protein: CASSYEMDTEAFF.

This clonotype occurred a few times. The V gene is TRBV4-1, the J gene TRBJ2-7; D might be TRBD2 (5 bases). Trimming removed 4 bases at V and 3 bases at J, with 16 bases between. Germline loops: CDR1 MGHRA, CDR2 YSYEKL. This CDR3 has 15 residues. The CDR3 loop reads CASSLRHVGGYEQYV. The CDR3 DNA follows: TGCGCCAGCAGCCTTAGGCACGTCGGAGGCTACGAGCAGTACGTC.

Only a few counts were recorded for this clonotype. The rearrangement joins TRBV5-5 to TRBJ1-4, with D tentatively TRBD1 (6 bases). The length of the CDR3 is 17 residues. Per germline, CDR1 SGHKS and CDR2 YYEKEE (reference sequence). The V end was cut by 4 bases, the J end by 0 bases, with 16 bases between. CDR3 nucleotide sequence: TGTGCCAGCAGCCCACAGGGTGGGAGGCCAACTAATGAAAAACTGTTTTTT. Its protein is CASSPQGGRPTNEKLFF.

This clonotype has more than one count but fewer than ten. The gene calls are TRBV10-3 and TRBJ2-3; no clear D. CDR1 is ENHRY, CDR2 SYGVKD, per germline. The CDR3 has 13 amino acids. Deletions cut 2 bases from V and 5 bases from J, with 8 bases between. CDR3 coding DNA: TGTGCCATCAGTGAGAAGACCCTAGATACGCAGTATTTT. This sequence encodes CAISEKTLDTQYF.

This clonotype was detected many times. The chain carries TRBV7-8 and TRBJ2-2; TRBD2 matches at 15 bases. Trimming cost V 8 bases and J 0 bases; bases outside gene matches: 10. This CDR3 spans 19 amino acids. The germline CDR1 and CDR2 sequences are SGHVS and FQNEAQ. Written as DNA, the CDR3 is TGTGCCAGCCAAACGTGGACTAGCGGGGGGGATCCGAACACCGGGGAGCTGTTTTTT. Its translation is CASQTWTSGGDPNTGELFF. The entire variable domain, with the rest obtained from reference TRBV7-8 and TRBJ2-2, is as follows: GAGVSQSPRYKVAKRGQDVALRCDPISGHVSLFWYQQALGQGPEFLTYFQNEAQLDKSGLPSDRFFAERPEGSVSTLKIQRTQQEDSAVYLCASQTWTSGGDPNTGELFFGEGSRLTVL.

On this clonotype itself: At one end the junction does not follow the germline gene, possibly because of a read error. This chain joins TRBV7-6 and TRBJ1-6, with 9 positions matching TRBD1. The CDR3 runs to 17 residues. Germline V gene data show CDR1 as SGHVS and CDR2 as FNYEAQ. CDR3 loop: CANSLGQGIHDNSPLHF. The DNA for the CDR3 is TGTGCCAACAGCCTCGGACAGGGGATACACGACAATTCACCCCTCCACTTT.

Here the CDR3 reads CASSLTSGGAQTDTQYF. In nucleotides, the CDR3 is TGTGCCAGCAGCTTAACTAGCGGGGGGGCCCAGACAGATACGCAGTATTTT. The rearrangement joins TRBV7-3 to TRBJ2-3, with 11 bases aligning to TRBD2. The CDR3 length is 17 residues. V dropped 0 bases and J dropped 3; count of bases not matched to a gene: 5. CDR1 is SGHTA and CDR2 is FQGTGA in the germline V gene. The variable domain in full, completed from reference TRBV7-3 and TRBJ2-3, reads GAGVSQTPSNKVTEKGKYVELRCDPISGHTALYWYRQSLGQGPEFLIYFQGTGAADDSGLPNDRFFAVRPEGSVSTLKIQRTERGDSAVYLCASSLTSGGAQTDTQYFGPGTRLTVL.

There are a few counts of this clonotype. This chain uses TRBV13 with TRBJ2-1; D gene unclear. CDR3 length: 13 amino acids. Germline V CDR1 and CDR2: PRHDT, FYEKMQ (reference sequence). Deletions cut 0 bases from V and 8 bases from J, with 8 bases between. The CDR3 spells CASSLGFSHEQFF. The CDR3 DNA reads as TGTGCCAGCAGCTTAGGTTTTTCGCATGAGCAGTTCTTC.

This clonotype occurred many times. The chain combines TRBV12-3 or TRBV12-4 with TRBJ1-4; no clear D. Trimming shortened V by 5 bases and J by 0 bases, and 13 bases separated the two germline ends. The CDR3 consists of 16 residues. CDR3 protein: CASSLDKSSTNEKLFF. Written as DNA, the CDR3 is TGTGCCAGCAGTCTTGACAAGTCTTCAACTAATGAAAAACTGTTTTTT.

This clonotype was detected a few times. The CDR3 loop is CASSDPSGRDNEQFF. The DNA of the CDR3 is TGTGCCAGCAGTGACCCTAGCGGGCGGGACAATGAGCAGTTCTTC. The V gene is TRBV2, the J gene TRBJ2-1; 8 bases are shared with TRBD2. Trimming removed 3 bases from V and 5 bases from J; junction bases left unmatched: 6. The V gene's germline CDR1 is SNHLY and CDR2 FYNNEI. The CDR3 is made up of 15 amino acids. The full variable domain, its missing parts supplied by reference TRBV2 and TRBJ2-1, is EPEVTQTPSHQVTQMGQEVILRCVPISNHLYFYWYRQILGQKVEFLVSFYNNEISEKSEIFDDQFSVERPDGSNFTLKIRSTKLEDSAMYFCASSDPSGRDNEQFFGPGTRLTVL.